This T cell receptor (beta chain) was recovered during a study of Graves' ophthalmopathy and Graves' hyperthyroidism. Remarks on this clonotype: Its antigen is unknown.

Study-wide findings and caveats: It was with roughly 71% sensitivity and around 72% specificity that the model predicted ophthalmopathy progression.

V was pared by 7 bases and J by 7 bases, with 13 bases between. This CDR3 has 13 amino acids. From germline, CDR1 is LNHDA and CDR2 SQIVND (reference sequence). Those donors who had ophthalmopathy presented with moderate-to-severe activity, a CAS of ≥3, a NOSPECS of ≥4 and a duration under 3 months. Other autoimmune diseases, uncontrolled infections, pregnancy and lactation each led to patient exclusion. Serum thyroxine and TRAb, along with clinical symptoms, thyroid ultrasound and orbital computed tomography, were what diagnosis relied on. RNA transcripts were the source from which TCR beta CDR3 regions were amplified. Following a first-round RT-PCR that used HTBI primers, a second-round multiplex PCR was carried out. TCRdb reprocessed the multiplex PCR reads with MiXCR, giving one entry per CDR3 protein. The sample gives about 230,000 distinct CDR3 sequences, around 45% of which show up once; less than 50% is in the top ten.

The chain is built from TRBV19 and TRBJ2-2; the D gene is possibly TRBD1 (6 bases). The clonotype comes from an adult man with Graves' ophthalmopathy. Sequencing used peripheral blood. The CDR3, as DNA: TGTGCCAGTATATGGGGGCGAGGCGGGGAGCTGTTTTTT. This translates into CASIWGRGGELFF.